This T cell receptor beta chain was documented in a study of beta chain features in type 1 diabetes. Study conclusions and caveats: Patients' naive, central memory and regulatory TCRB repertoires appeared more alike than those of healthy donors.

The CDR3 runs to 14 residues. Germline CDR1 reads SEHNR; CDR2 reads FQNEAQ (reference sequence). V lost 5 bases and J lost 9; bases outside the gene matches: 5. Via the markers CD45RO/CCR7/CD25/CD127/CD95/CD27, stem cell-like memory, regulatory, central memory and naive CD4+ cells were sorted. Sorting produced populations that all topped 95% purity. Comments on this clone: Its matching antigen is unknown.

Expressed TCRB transcripts got sequenced, as all isolated RNA was reverse transcribed. Assay used: immunoSEQ multiplex PCR; TCRdb lists only in-frame clones, some missing. The sample lists about 140,000 clones, 9% to 10% occurring once. Sequenced material: central memory CD4+ T cells from blood. The receptor was isolated from a woman between 40 and 55 years old in good health. This chain joins TRBV7-9 and TRBJ1-3, with 12 bases matching TRBD1. This CDR3 reads CASSPGTGGFTIYF. CDR3 DNA sequence: TGTGCCAGCAGCCCCGGGACAGGGGGCTTCACCATATATTTT.